A single sample gave rise to the 20 T cell receptor beta chains below, sequenced in a study of blood T cell repertoires in COVID-19. Clones were sequenced by immunoSEQ multiplex PCR, and TCRdb holds only the in-frame ones, with some missing. Found here are 55,000 to 65,000 clones, about nine tenths of them singletons; the top ten hold roughly 2.4%. Sequencing used peripheral blood. The receptors were sampled from a man aged 60-69 years with acute or convalescent COVID-19.

The V and J genes are TRBV19 and TRBJ2-7, with D possibly matching TRBD1 (7 bases). The CDR3 is made up of 14 amino acids. Germline CDR1 and CDR2: LNHDA and SQIVND (reference sequence). Trimming removed 7 bases from V and 0 bases from J, with 13 bases in between. DNA of the CDR3: TGTGCCAGTAAGTCCCAGGGGGGCTCCTACGAGCAGTACTTC. It specifies CASKSQGGSYEQYF.

V is TRBV4-2 and J is TRBJ2-2, with 7 bases aligning to TRBD2. V dropped 4 bases and J dropped 4; count of bases not matched to a gene: 15. Germline lookup yields CDR1 LGHNA and CDR2 YNFKEQ. There are 18 residues in the CDR3. For the CDR3, the DNA is TGTGCCAGCAGCCTAAAACCGGGACTACTAGAAACCACCGGGGAGCTGTTTTTT. Translating gives CASSLKPGLLETTGELFF.

The chain recombines TRBV19 with TRBJ1-5; TRBD1 is a possible D gene (5 bases). The CDR3 is 15 amino acids. The germline V gene encodes CDR1 LNHDA and CDR2 SQIVND (reference sequence). The V and J ends lost 6 bases and 0 bases respectively, with 12 bases between them. The CDR3 region is CASRVTVYSNQPQHF. The CDR3 DNA follows: TGTGCCAGTAGGGTGACAGTTTATAGCAATCAGCCCCAGCATTTT.

The gene calls are TRBV11-2 and TRBJ1-4; 7 bases are a match to TRBD1. Trimming at V came to 2 bases and at J to 4 bases, leaving 7 bases not matched to a gene. Germline CDR1 is SGHAT and CDR2 is FQNNGV. CDR3 length: 16 amino acids. CDR3 sequence (DNA): TGTGCCAGCAGCTTACTACCGGGACAGAGTAATGAAAAACTGTTTTTT. As protein: CASSLLPGQSNEKLFF.

The chain links TRBV29-1 to TRBJ1-2, with TRBD1 matching 9 bases. The CDR3 contains 14 residues. Germline CDR1 reads SQVTM; CDR2 reads ANQGSEA. The J segment lost 3 bases and the V segment lost 6 bases, leaving 8 bases of the junction unmatched. The CDR3: CSVDRDREHYGYTF. CDR3 in DNA: TGCAGCGTCGATAGGGACAGGGAGCACTATGGCTACACCTTC.

This clone was seen a single time. The chain carries TRBV2 and TRBJ2-3, with D possibly being TRBD1 (6 bases). Germline-derived CDR1 and CDR2 are SNHLY and FYNNEI. CDR3 size: 14 residues. Trimming took 6 bases from V and 6 from J, leaving 16 bases between them. The CDR3 here is CASSLLGGQDTQYF. In DNA form, the CDR3 reads TGTGCCAGCAGCCTACTAGGGGGTCAGGATACGCAGTATTTT.

The chain couples TRBV3-1 (or the pseudogene TRBV3-2) to TRBJ2-6, with 9 bases identical to TRBD1. Germline V gene sequence: CDR1 LGHDT, CDR2 YNNKEL (reference sequence). The V gene end was trimmed by 5 bases and the J gene end by 1 base; junction bases not matched to a gene: 12. This CDR3 region has 19 residues. CDR3 protein: CASSKSAGQGTSGANVLTF. DNA of the CDR3: TGTGCCAGCAGCAAATCGGCGGGACAGGGTACTTCTGGGGCCAACGTCCTGACTTTC.

The chain joins TRBV19 to TRBJ2-5; 7 bases align to TRBD1. This CDR3 has 16 amino acids. Unmatched junction bases numbered 10, after V lost 5 bases and J lost 1 base. The germline V gene encodes CDR1 LNHDA and CDR2 SQIVND (reference sequence). DNA of the CDR3: TGTGCCAGTAGTCCCAACGCCGGGACAGCCCAAGAGACCCAGTACTTC. It yields the protein CASSPNAGTAQETQYF. Full variable domain (outside the CDR3, taken from reference TRBV19 and TRBJ2-5): DGGITQSPKYLFRKEGQNVTLSCEQNLNHDAMYWYRQDPGQGLRLIYYSQIVNDFQKGDIAEGYSVSREKKESFPLTVTSAQKNPTAFYLCASSPNAGTAQETQYFGPGTRLLVL.

The chain has TRBV21-1 and TRBJ2-5; TRBD1 was called by the table and not checked on the DNA. TRBV21-1 is flagged as a pseudogene. The CDR3 runs 18 residues. The CDR3 is CASSKGTSCQPNGRNQYF. CDR3 bases: TGTGCCAGCAGCAAAGGAACGAGTTGTCAGCCGAATGGGCGAAACCAGTACTTC.

This chain joins TRBV6-2 or TRBV6-3 and TRBJ1-5; 7 bases match TRBD1. This CDR3 region has 14 residues. CDR1 and CDR2 from the germline V gene are MNHEY and SVGEGT. V lost 6 bases, J lost 7 bases, and 9 bases stayed unmatched. CDR3 sequence (DNA): TGTGCCAGCAGCCTGACAGGGACGGGACAGCCCCAGCATTTT. Amino acid sequence: CASSLTGTGQPQHF.

The chain links TRBV4-2 to TRBJ1-2; 11 nucleotides line up with TRBD1. Germline V gives CDR1 LGHNA, CDR2 YNFKEQ. The CDR3 consists of 16 residues. With 1 base clipped from V and 4 bases from J, the junction kept 5 bases outside the gene matches. DNA for the CDR3: TGTGCCAGCAGCCAAGTAGGACAGGGGGCAAGCTATGGCTACACCTTC. Residues: CASSQVGQGASYGYTF.

The chain combines TRBV11-3 with TRBJ1-6; D not resolved. The CDR3 contains 14 residues. From germline, CDR1 is SGHNT and CDR2 YENEEA. Trimming cost V 1 base and J 7 bases, with 8 bases left between them. In nucleotides, the CDR3 is TGTGCCAGCAGCTTAGGGCTGAACAATTCACCCCTCCACTTT. Its translation is CASSLGLNNSPLHF.

The chain has TRBV11-3 and TRBJ1-1; 7 bases match TRBD1. The ends lost 5 bases at V and 3 bases at J; junction bases unmatched: 9. The CDR3 has 15 amino acids. Germline loops: CDR1 SGHNT, CDR2 YENEEA. The CDR3 coding sequence is TGTGCCAGCAGCCGTAGGACGGGACAGCACACTGAAGCTTTCTTT. This sequence encodes CASSRRTGQHTEAFF.

The rearrangement joins TRBV6-6 to TRBJ2-7; the D is unclear. Per germline, CDR1 MNHNY and CDR2 SVGAGI (reference sequence). V shed 2 bases and J shed 0 bases, with 8 bases lying between them. The CDR3 contains 14 residues. This CDR3 reads CASSYEAVSYEQYF. CDR3 nucleotide sequence: TGTGCCAGCAGTTACGAGGCAGTCTCCTACGAGCAGTACTTC.

In DNA form, the CDR3 reads TGCGCCAGCAGCTTGGTGGCTTCTGGGGCCAACGTCCTGACTTTC. Its protein is CASSLVASGANVLTF. This rearrangement joins TRBV5-1 to TRBJ2-6; D gene uncertain. Trimming shortened V by 0 bases and J by 1 base, and 5 bases separated the two germline ends. CDR1 SGHRS and CDR2 YFSETQ come from the germline V gene. This CDR3 spans 15 amino acids.

The chain is built from TRBV7-2 and TRBJ1-3; D is possibly TRBD1 (5 bases). CDR3 length equals 14 residues. Germline-derived CDR1 and CDR2 are SGHTA and FQGNSA. Between the trimmed V and J ends, which lost 8 bases and 6 bases, there was a span of 17 bases. CDR3 amino acids: CASALGTQLNTIYF. In DNA, the CDR3 is TGTGCCAGCGCTTTGGGGACTCAATTAAACACCATATATTTT.

The CDR3 bases are TGCGCCAGCAGCCCTACTTCTGACTTGGGCACTGAAGCTTTCTTT. As protein: CASSPTSDLGTEAFF. J is TRBJ1-1 and V is TRBV5-1, with D unresolved. The CDR3 sequence is 15 residues long. Germline-derived CDR1 and CDR2 are SGHRS and YFSETQ. Trimming left V 4 bases short and J 4 bases short, with 17 bases between.

The chain has TRBV7-2 and TRBJ2-3; D is unresolved. Trimming shortened V by 6 bases and J by 1 base, and 5 bases separated the two germline ends. The germline V gene has CDR1 SGHTA and CDR2 FQGNSA. The CDR3 sequence is 12 residues long. CDR3 loop: CASRSGTDTQYF. The DNA for the CDR3 is TGTGCCAGCAGGTCCGGCACAGATACGCAGTATTTT.

The chain employs TRBV11-2 and TRBJ1-5; 8 nucleotides line up with TRBD1. The trim removed 5 bases at V and 4 bases at J, leaving 10 bases unmatched. This CDR3 has 16 residues. Germline V gene sequence: CDR1 SGHAT, CDR2 FQNNGV. In DNA form, the CDR3 reads TGTGCCAGCAGCGGCAAAACGGGACAGGCTAATCAGCCCCAGCATTTT. Its protein product is CASSGKTGQANQPQHF.

J is TRBJ2-1 and V is TRBV5-1; 11 nucleotides match TRBD2. The V and J ends lost 6 bases and 6 bases, in that order; junction bases with no gene match: 11. The germline CDR1 and CDR2 sequences are SGHRS and YFSETQ. The CDR3 covers 16 residues. The CDR3 loop reads CASNPLSGTSGNEQFF. The CDR3 nucleotides read TGCGCCAGCAACCCTCTTTCGGGGACTAGCGGCAATGAGCAGTTCTTC.